This entry concerns a single T cell receptor beta chain. Its antigen remains unidentified. This sample's time point: pretreatment peripheral blood. The data are from a study of PD-L1 blockade in urothelial cancer. Looking at the study overall: Analysis of the blood was performed 3 weeks (second dose) and 6 weeks after treatment start. The median T cell count in blood samples was more than 110,000.

General study findings and limits: Better survival was predicted by below-median pretreatment blood TCR clonality.

Trimming left V 9 bases short and J 0 bases short, with 11 bases between. The CDR3 has 13 amino acids. CDR1 is MDHEN and CDR2 is SYDVKM in the germline V gene. Spiking each PCR with synthetic TCR analog templates was performed. Assay used: immunoSEQ multiplex PCR; TCRdb lists only in-frame clones, some missing. The repertoire consists of about 95,000 clones, with around 89% occurring once and the leading ten covering 1.5% to 2%. The chain has TRBV28 and TRBJ1-1; D gene ambiguous. The TCR was taken from a man aged 55 to 69 with urothelial cancer. The sample here was PBMCs, taken around atezolizumab (anti-PD-L1) treatment. The CDR3 is CASYGRMNTEAFF. The DNA of the CDR3 is TGTGCCAGTTATGGGAGAATGAACACTGAAGCTTTCTTT. Filled out from reference TRBV28 and TRBJ1-1, the complete variable domain reads DVKVTQSSRYLVKRTGEKVFLECVQDMDHENMFWYRQDPGLGLRLIYFSYDVKMKEKGDIPEGYSVSREKKERFSLILESASTNQTSMYLCASYGRMNTEAFFGQGTRLTVV.